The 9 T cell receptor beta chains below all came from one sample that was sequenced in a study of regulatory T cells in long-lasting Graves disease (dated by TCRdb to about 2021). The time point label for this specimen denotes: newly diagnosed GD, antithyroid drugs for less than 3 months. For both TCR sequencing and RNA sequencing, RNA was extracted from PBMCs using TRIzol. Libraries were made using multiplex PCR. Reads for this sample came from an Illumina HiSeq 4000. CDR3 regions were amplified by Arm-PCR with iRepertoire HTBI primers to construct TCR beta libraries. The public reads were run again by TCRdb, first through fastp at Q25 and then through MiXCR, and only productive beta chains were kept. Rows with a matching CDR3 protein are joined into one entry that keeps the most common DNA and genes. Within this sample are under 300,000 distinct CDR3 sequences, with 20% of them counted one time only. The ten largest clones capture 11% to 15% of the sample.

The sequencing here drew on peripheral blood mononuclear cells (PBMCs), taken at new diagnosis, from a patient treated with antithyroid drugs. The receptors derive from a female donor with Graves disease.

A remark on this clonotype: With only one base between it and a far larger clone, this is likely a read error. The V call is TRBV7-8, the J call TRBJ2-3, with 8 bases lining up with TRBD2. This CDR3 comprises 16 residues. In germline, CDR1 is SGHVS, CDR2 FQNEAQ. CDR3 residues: CASNLGRGADTDTQYF. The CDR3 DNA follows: TGTGCCAGCAACTTAGGGCGGGGGGCCGACACAGATACGCAGTATTTT.

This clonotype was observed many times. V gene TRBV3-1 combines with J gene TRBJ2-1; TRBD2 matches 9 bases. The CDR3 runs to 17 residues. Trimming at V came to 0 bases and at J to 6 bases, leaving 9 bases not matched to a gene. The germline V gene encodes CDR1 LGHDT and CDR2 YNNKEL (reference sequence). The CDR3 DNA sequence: TGTGCCAGCAGCCAAGATCGAAGTAGCGGGAGCAGCAATGAGCAGTTCTTC. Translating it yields CASSQDRSSGSSNEQFF.

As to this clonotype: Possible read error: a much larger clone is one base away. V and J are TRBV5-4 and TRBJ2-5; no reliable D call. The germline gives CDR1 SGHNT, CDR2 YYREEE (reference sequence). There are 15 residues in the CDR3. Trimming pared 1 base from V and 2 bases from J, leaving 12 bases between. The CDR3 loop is CASSLISGRQETQYF. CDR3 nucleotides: TGTGCCAGCAGCTTGATATCCGGACGACAAGAGACCCAGTACTTC.

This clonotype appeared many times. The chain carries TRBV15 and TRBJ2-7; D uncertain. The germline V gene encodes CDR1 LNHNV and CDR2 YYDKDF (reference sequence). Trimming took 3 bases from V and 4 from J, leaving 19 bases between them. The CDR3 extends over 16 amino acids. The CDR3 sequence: CATSSSQVTSLYEQYF. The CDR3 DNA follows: TGTGCCACCAGCAGTTCGCAAGTGACATCCCTTTACGAGCAGTACTTC.

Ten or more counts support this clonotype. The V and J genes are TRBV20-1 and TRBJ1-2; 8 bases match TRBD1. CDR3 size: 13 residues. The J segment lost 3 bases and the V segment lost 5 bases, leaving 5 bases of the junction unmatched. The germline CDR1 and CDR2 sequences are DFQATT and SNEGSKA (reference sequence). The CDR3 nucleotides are TGCAGTGCTCAATCGGACAGGGACTATGGCTACACCTTC. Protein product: CSAQSDRDYGYTF.

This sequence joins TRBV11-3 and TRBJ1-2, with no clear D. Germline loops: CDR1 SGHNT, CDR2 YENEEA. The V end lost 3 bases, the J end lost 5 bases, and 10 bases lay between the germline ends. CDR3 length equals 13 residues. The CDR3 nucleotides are TGTGCCAGCAGCTTCGGCGGGGAGTATGGCTACACCTTC. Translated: CASSFGGEYGYTF.

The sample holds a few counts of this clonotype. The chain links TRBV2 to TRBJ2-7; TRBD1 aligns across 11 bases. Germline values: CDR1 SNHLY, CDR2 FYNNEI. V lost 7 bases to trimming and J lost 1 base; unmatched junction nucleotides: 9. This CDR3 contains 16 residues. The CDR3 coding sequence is TGTGCCAGCAAGCGGACAGGGGGCAGGGAGTCCTACGAGCAGTACTTC. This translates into CASKRTGGRESYEQYF.

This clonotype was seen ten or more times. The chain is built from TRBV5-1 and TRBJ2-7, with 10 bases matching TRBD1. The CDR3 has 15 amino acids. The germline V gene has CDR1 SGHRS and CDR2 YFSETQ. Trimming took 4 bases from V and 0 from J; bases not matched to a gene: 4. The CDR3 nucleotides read TGCGCCAGCAGCGGAGGACAGGGGGTCTCCTACGAGCAGTACTTC. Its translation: CASSGGQGVSYEQYF.

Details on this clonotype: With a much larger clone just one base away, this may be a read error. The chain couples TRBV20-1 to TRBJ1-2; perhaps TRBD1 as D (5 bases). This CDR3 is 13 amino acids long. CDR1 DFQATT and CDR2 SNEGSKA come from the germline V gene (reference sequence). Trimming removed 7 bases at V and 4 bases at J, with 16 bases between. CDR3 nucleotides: TGCAGTGTTAGGGTGGGGGGATCCTATGGCTACACCTTC. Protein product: CSVRVGGSYGYTF.